This T cell receptor (beta chain) was sequenced for a study of blood T cell repertoires in COVID-19. Whole-study context: From the United States, Italy and Spain came samples of acute and convalescent COVID-19. The analysed material was cDNA or gDNA that came from T cells, B-cell-depleted T cells, or PBMCs.

The CDR3 covers 16 residues. Germline V CDR1 and CDR2: SGDLS, YYNGEE. Trimming removed 0 bases from V and 6 bases from J; junction bases left unmatched: 6. Per the authors' pipeline: Cell counts per sample came from amplifying reference gene primers. Method: immunoSEQ multiplex PCR; TCRdb's copy keeps in-frame clones and lacks some. V and J calls and clone size are as listed in that table; D and trimming were resolved from the DNA. The table shows about 150,000 clones, with approximately 80% occurring only once. The sequence came from a woman aged 45-65 years with acute or convalescent COVID-19. Sequencing used peripheral blood. The chain uses TRBV9 and TRBJ1-4; 9 nucleotides match TRBD1. Written as DNA, the CDR3 is TGTGCCAGCAGCGTAGAAACGGGACAGGGAGATGAAAAACTGTTTTTT. Translation gives CASSVETGQGDEKLFF.